A selection of T cell receptor beta chains follows, all from one sample in a study of blood T cells in healthy people across ages. In TCRdb, the 5' RACE reads were re-called with MiXCR into one record per CDR3 protein. The sample holds about 1 million distinct CDR3 sequences; more than 40% are singletons and the top ten take approximately 17%. The sample consisted of blood. These receptors came from a woman aged 60-75 years in good health. Both conserved end residues are part of each CDR3. The D gene is left open where the match is weak. Expanded clones are given a class, and other clones once, few, many or no size at all.

clone size | J gene | V gene | D gene | CDR3 protein | CDR3 DNA
- | TRBJ1-2 | TRBV12-3/TRBV12-4 | - | CASNHRGEAGYTF | TGTGCCAGCAACCACCGGGGGGAGGCTGGCTACACCTTC
few | TRBJ2-2 | TRBV7-2 | TRBD2 | CASSLLGLAGANTGELFF | TGTGCCAGCAGCCTCCTAGGACTAGCGGGAGCCAACACCGGGGAGCTGTTTTTT
- | TRBJ2-1 | TRBV27 | TRBD2 | CASSKGGSPYNEQFF | TGTGCCAGCAGTAAGGGCGGGAGCCCCTACAATGAGCAGTTCTTC
few | TRBJ2-7 | TRBV12-3/TRBV12-4 | - | CASSFNSGREQYF | TGTGCCAGCAGTTTTAATAGCGGAAGAGAGCAGTACTTC
few | TRBJ2-7 | TRBV27 | - | CASRKSGLEQYF | TGTGCCAGTCGAAAATCTGGACTCGAGCAGTACTTC
- | TRBJ2-3 | TRBV4-2 | TRBD2 | CASSQVGLTSDKGTQYF | TGTGCCAGCAGCCAAGTAGGGTTGACTAGCGATAAGGGTACGCAGTATTTT
- | TRBJ2-5 | TRBV10-3 | TRBD1 | CAISETRQGGETQYF | TGTGCCATCAGTGAGACACGACAGGGTGGGGAGACCCAGTACTTC
once | TRBJ1-6 | TRBV28 | - | CASSLIRDSPLHF | TGTGCCAGCAGTTTAATCCGAGATTCACCCCTCCACTTT
- | TRBJ2-7 | TRBV20-1 | - | CSARDLAEQYF | TGCAGTGCTAGAGATCTGGCCGAGCAGTACTTC
- | TRBJ2-1 | TRBV11-2 | - | CASSTNYNEQFF | TGTGCCAGCAGTACTAATTACAATGAGCAGTTCTTC
- | TRBJ1-4 | TRBV6-2/TRBV6-3 | - | CASSYFSGPNEKLFF | TGTGCCAGCAGTTACTTTTCAGGGCCTAATGAAAAACTGTTTTTT
- | TRBJ2-3 | TRBV20-1 | - | CSSRDHGGDTQYF | TGCAGTTCTAGAGATCATGGGGGAGATACGCAGTATTTT
- | TRBJ1-2 | TRBV20-1 | TRBD1 | CSAQPVGQIEYGYTF | TGCAGTGCTCAGCCGGTGGGACAGATAGAGTATGGCTACACCTTC
- | TRBJ2-2 | TRBV5-1 | TRBD2 | CASGTSGAVTRELFF | TGCGCCAGCGGGACTAGCGGGGCCGTCACCAGGGAGCTGTTTTTT
- | TRBJ1-4 | TRBV15 | - | CATSRDLMREKLFF | TGTGCCACCAGCAGAGACCTTATGCGGGAAAAACTGTTTTTT
few | TRBJ2-3 | TRBV27 | TRBD2 | CASSLRREDTDTQYF | TGTGCCAGCAGTTTAAGACGGGAGGATACAGATACGCAGTATTTT
few | TRBJ2-1 | TRBV24-1 | - | CATSGLSLARGSSYNEQFF | TGTGCCACCAGTGGTCTAAGTCTAGCAAGGGGAAGCTCCTACAATGAGCAGTTCTTC
- | TRBJ2-1 | TRBV4-1 | - | CASSQAGMSYNEQFF | TGCGCCAGCAGCCAAGCGGGAATGTCCTACAATGAGCAGTTCTTC
- | TRBJ2-5 | TRBV14 | - | CASSYPAKTYSYNEQYF | TGTGCCAGCAGCTACCCCGCGAAAACGTACTCCTACAATGAGCAGTACTTC
- | TRBJ2-3 | TRBV27 | TRBD2 | CASSLLGGEVTDTQYF | TGTGCCAGCAGTTTATTGGGGGGGGAAGTCACAGATACGCAGTATTTT
- | TRBJ2-7 | TRBV4-1 | TRBD2 | CASSQGFLAGSSYEQYF | TGCGCCAGCAGCCAAGGATTTTTAGCGGGGAGCTCCTACGAGCAGTACTTC
many | TRBJ2-5 | TRBV5-1 | - | CASSLEQGMETQYF | TGCGCCAGCAGCTTGGAACAGGGTATGGAGACCCAGTACTTC
- | TRBJ2-7 | TRBV6-6 | - | CASSPEPGTEAYEQYF | TGTGCCAGCAGTCCTGAGCCCGGGACGGAGGCCTACGAGCAGTACTTC
few | TRBJ2-5 | TRBV20-1 | - | CSARGVSGGRIGETQYF | TGCAGTGCTAGGGGGGTTAGTGGGGGGCGAATAGGGGAGACCCAGTACTTC
few | TRBJ2-3 | TRBV5-4 | TRBD2 | CASSLPSGSAPDTQYF | TGTGCCAGCAGCTTGCCCAGCGGGAGTGCACCAGATACGCAGTATTTT
- | TRBJ1-2 | TRBV5-1 | - | CASSSTTGGAGYTF | TGCGCCAGCAGCTCAACGACGGGAGGGGCTGGCTACACCTTC
- | TRBJ2-1 | TRBV29-1 | TRBD2 | CSVESTSGGNEQFF | TGCAGCGTTGAATCCACTAGCGGGGGAAATGAGCAGTTCTTC
- | TRBJ2-3 | TRBV9 | - | CASSVDNSGTDTQYF | TGTGCCAGCAGCGTAGACAATAGCGGCACAGATACGCAGTATTTT
- | TRBJ2-3 | TRBV7-8 | - | CASLPTSNTHTDTQYF | TGTGCCAGCCTCCCGACATCCAACACCCACACAGATACGCAGTATTTT
- | TRBJ2-7 | TRBV30 | - | CAWKGTSYEQYF | TGTGCCTGGAAAGGCACATCCTACGAGCAGTACTTC
few | TRBJ1-4 | TRBV6-6 | - | CASSYKSTNEKLFF | TGTGCCAGCAGTTATAAGAGTACTAATGAAAAACTGTTTTTT
few | TRBJ2-1 | TRBV6-5 | TRBD2 | CASSSLVAGGLGNEQFF | TGTGCCAGCAGTTCGTTAGTAGCGGGAGGTCTGGGGAATGAGCAGTTCTTC
few | TRBJ1-1 | TRBV12-3/TRBV12-4 | - | CASSLGEEAFF | TGTGCCAGCAGTTTAGGTGAGGAAGCTTTCTTT
- | TRBJ2-7 | TRBV29-1 | TRBD1 | CSVVAGTGYYGQYF | TGCAGCGTTGTCGCCGGGACAGGCTATTACGGGCAGTACTTC
once | TRBJ2-4 | TRBV5-1 | - | CASGLDGVSNIQYF | TGCGCCAGCGGCTTGGATGGGGTGAGCAACATTCAGTACTTC
few | TRBJ2-7 | TRBV4-2 | TRBD1 | CASNRDRGDYEQYF | TGTGCCAGTAACCGGGACAGGGGAGACTACGAGCAGTACTTC
few | TRBJ1-5 | TRBV20-1 | - | CSAREGQGLNQPQHF | TGCAGTGCTAGAGAAGGGCAGGGGTTGAATCAGCCCCAGCATTTT
- | TRBJ2-7 | TRBV29-1 | TRBD2 | CSVGGLAGVKTSYEQYF | TGCAGCGTTGGGGGACTAGCGGGGGTTAAAACCTCCTACGAGCAGTACTTC
few | TRBJ2-3 | TRBV7-8 | TRBD1 | CASSPRQGPADTQYF | TGTGCCAGCAGCCCCAGACAGGGGCCCGCGGATACGCAGTATTTT
once | TRBJ2-1 | TRBV7-3 | TRBD2 | CASSPNPGLAVDEQFF | TGTGCCAGCAGCCCCAACCCGGGACTAGCGGTCGATGAGCAGTTCTTC
- | TRBJ2-1 | TRBV12-3/TRBV12-4 | TRBD2 | CASTLVGSGRRFF | TGTGCCAGCACCCTTGTAGGTAGCGGGAGACGGTTCTTC
once | TRBJ1-3 | TRBV20-1 | - | CSAPVLPGSGNTIYF | TGCAGTGCCCCGGTTCTCCCAGGATCTGGAAACACCATATATTTT